Listed here are 12 T cell receptor beta chains from one sample, sequenced in a study of cytomegalovirus exposure and HLA in healthy donors. Produced via immunoSEQ multiplex PCR; TCRdb's table is partial and in-frame only. The table includes approximately 90,000 clones, roughly 96% detected once. Material for sequencing was PBMCs. The receptors were gathered from a man aged 18 to 29 in good health and CMV-seronegative.

The chain couples TRBV19 to TRBJ1-5, with 8 bases identical to TRBD1. Trimming at V came to 4 bases and at J to 5 bases, leaving 10 bases not matched to a gene. CDR3 length: 16 residues. Germline-derived CDR1 and CDR2 are LNHDA and SQIVND (reference sequence). The CDR3 DNA reads as TGTGCCAGTAGTACAGGAAGGACAGGGTGGGATCAGCCCCAGCATTTT. It encodes CASSTGRTGWDQPQHF.

The V call is TRBV28, the J call TRBJ1-2; D may be TRBD1 (6 bases). The CDR3 spans 15 residues. CDR1 and CDR2 from the germline V gene are MDHEN and SYDVKM. The germline V and J ends were trimmed by 4 bases and 1 base, with 13 bases remaining between them. The CDR3 bases are TGTGCCAGCAGTTATCAAAAACAGGGTAACTATGGCTACACCTTC. This codes for CASSYQKQGNYGYTF.

This chain links TRBV5-1 with TRBJ2-3; 8 bases match TRBD2. The CDR3 has 14 residues. V gave up 4 bases and J gave up 4 bases; unmatched junction bases: 5. Germline V gene sequence: CDR1 SGHRS, CDR2 YFSETQ. This chain's CDR3 is CASSAGLEADTQYF. CDR3 sequence (DNA): TGCGCCAGCAGCGCGGGACTAGAGGCAGATACGCAGTATTTT.

This chain links TRBV19 with TRBJ2-7; 10 nucleotides match TRBD2. J was trimmed by 7 bases and V by 7 bases; bases with no gene match: 7. The CDR3 is 13 amino acids. Germline lookup yields CDR1 LNHDA and CDR2 SQIVND (reference sequence). CDR3 DNA sequence: TGTGCCAGTACTCTAGCGGGAGTTGGGGAGCAGTACTTC. Its protein product is CASTLAGVGEQYF.

The V call is TRBV5-1, the J call TRBJ1-1; D perhaps matches TRBD1 (5 bases). Germline lookup yields CDR1 SGHRS and CDR2 YFSETQ. This CDR3 has 15 residues. The V end lost 4 bases, the J end lost 4 bases, and 17 bases lay between the germline ends. The chain's CDR3 is CASSRAVGEGTEAFF. CDR3 DNA: TGCGCCAGCAGCCGCGCCGTGGGGGAGGGCACTGAAGCTTTCTTT.

The chain employs TRBV6-6 and TRBJ2-1, with a weak D call TRBD2 (6 bases). CDR1 is MNHNY and CDR2 is SVGAGI in the germline V gene (reference sequence). The CDR3 extends over 13 amino acids. Trimming cost V 7 bases and J 10 bases, with 17 bases left between them. The CDR3 loop is CASILGGDWEQFF. Here the CDR3 DNA reads TGTGCCAGCATCCTCGGGGGTGACTGGGAGCAGTTCTTC.

The chain joins TRBV2 to TRBJ2-7; D is possibly TRBD2 (6 bases). CDR1 SNHLY and CDR2 FYNNEI come from the germline V gene. With 1 base removed from V and 3 bases from J, the gap between germline ends came to 25 bases. CDR3 length: 19 amino acids. The CDR3 loop reads CASSEEGGSSGGRIYEQYF. The CDR3 bases are TGTGCCAGCAGTGAAGAAGGTGGTAGTAGCGGAGGTAGGATCTACGAGCAGTACTTC.

The chain employs TRBV7-9 and TRBJ2-1; tentatively, D is TRBD1 (6 bases). The CDR3 totals 14 residues. Trimming removed 3 bases from V and 3 bases from J, with 9 bases in between. Per germline, CDR1 SEHNR and CDR2 FQNEAQ (reference sequence). CDR3 coding DNA: TGTGCCAGCAGCTTGGGGGCTGTCTACAATGAGCAGTTCTTC. Amino acids: CASSLGAVYNEQFF.

This rearrangement joins TRBV5-1 to TRBJ2-5, with TRBD2 matching 11 bases. CDR1 is SGHRS and CDR2 is YFSETQ in the germline V gene. V shed 1 base, J shed 4 bases, and the junction held 9 bases outside the gene matches. This CDR3 has 17 residues. For the CDR3, the DNA is TGCGCCAGCAGCTTGTCAGTAGCGGGAGGGGTAGGAGAGACCCAGTACTTC. Translating gives CASSLSVAGGVGETQYF.

V is TRBV2 and J is TRBJ2-2, with 8 bases identical to TRBD1. The ends lost 5 bases at V and 2 bases at J; junction bases unmatched: 4. The CDR3 spans 15 residues. Per germline, CDR1 SNHLY and CDR2 FYNNEI. CDR3 bases: TGTGCCAGCAGTAGGGACAGGTTAAACACCGGGGAGCTGTTTTTT. It translates to CASSRDRLNTGELFF.

The rearrangement links TRBV23-1 to TRBJ2-7; D might be TRBD1 (6 bases). TRBV23-1 is designated an ORF whose function remains uncertain. With 6 bases removed from V and 0 bases from J, the gap between germline ends came to 12 bases. This CDR3 has 14 residues. The DNA for the CDR3 is TGCGCCAGCAGAACCGGGACATCCTCCTACGAGCAGTACTTC. It yields the protein CASRTGTSSYEQYF.

The J gene is TRBJ2-1, the V gene TRBV7-3, with 10 bases matching TRBD2. CDR1 and CDR2 (germline): SGHTA, FQGTGA. The CDR3 loop spans 15 amino acids. V gave up 2 bases and J gave up 2 bases; unmatched junction bases: 0. In DNA form, the CDR3 reads TGTGCCAGCAGCTTAGGGACTAGCGCCTACAATGAGCAGTTCTTC. It specifies CASSLGTSAYNEQFF.